The 7 T cell receptor beta chains given below trace back to one sample, sequenced in a study of vaccination effects on CD4 cells after COVID-19. Viral peptide pools were used in the ViraFEST assay to expand antigen-specific CD4+ T cells, and sequencing came afterward. When around 10 days of culture had elapsed, CD4+ T cells were isolated. Nucleocapsid antibody tests were negative, and the vaccine recipients had no prior SARS-CoV-2 infection. TCRdb keeps only in-frame clones here, not all; method: immunoSEQ multiplex PCR. The sample includes roughly 24,000 clones, about three quarters of them seen just once. Antigens of these TCRs are unknown. The source material was CD4+ T cells from PBMCs cultured with SARS-CoV-2 spike peptides, sampled before COVID-19 vaccination. These receptors were collected from a human donor who received a COVID-19 vaccine.

This clone was picked up a small number of times. The chain couples TRBV5-1 to TRBJ1-1, with 7 nucleotides matching TRBD1. Germline V CDR1 and CDR2: SGHRS, YFSETQ. V shed 4 bases, J shed 7 bases, and the junction held 10 bases outside the gene matches. CDR3 length: 14 residues. CDR3 amino acids: CASSINPRQGEAFF. Here the CDR3 DNA reads TGCGCCAGCAGCATTAATCCGCGACAGGGTGAAGCTTTCTTT. Filled out from reference TRBV5-1 and TRBJ1-1, the complete variable domain reads KAGVTQTPRYLIKTRGQQVTLSCSPISGHRSVSWYQQTPGQGLQFLFEYFSETQRNKGNFPGRFSGRQFSNSRSEMNVSTLELGDSALYLCASSINPRQGEAFFGQGTRLTVV.

The rearrangement uses TRBV27 and TRBJ1-1; D remains unclear. CDR3 size: 15 residues. Germline V CDR1 and CDR2: MNHEY, SMNVEV (reference sequence). V lost 2 bases and J 0 bases, leaving 10 bases between the germline ends. CDR3 nucleotide sequence: TGTGCCAGCAGTTTAGTTTCGCCGCTGAACACTGAAGCTTTCTTT. Its protein is CASSLVSPLNTEAFF.

The chain links TRBV7-2 to TRBJ1-2; 10 nucleotides line up with TRBD1. CDR1 is SGHTA, CDR2 FQGNSA, per germline. Trimming at V came to 4 bases and at J to 8 bases, leaving 10 bases not matched to a gene. This CDR3 region has 15 residues. CDR3 sequence reads: CASSWEGQGIYGYTF. In DNA, the CDR3 is TGTGCCAGCAGCTGGGAGGGACAGGGGATTTACGGCTACACCTTC. The variable domain in full, with the rest retrieved from reference TRBV7-2 and TRBJ1-2, is GAGVSQSPSNKVTEKGKDVELRCDPISGHTALYWYRQSLGQGLEFLIYFQGNSAPDKSGLPSDRFSAERTGGSVSTLTIQRTQQEDSAVYLCASSWEGQGIYGYTFGSGTRLTVV.

This clone was detected only a few times. The CDR3 DNA is TGCGCCAGCAGCCAAGGGGCGGTCCCACAGGGGGGCATCTACGAGCAGTACTTC. Translating it yields CASSQGAVPQGGIYEQYF. The V and J genes are TRBV4-1 and TRBJ2-7, with TRBD1 matching 8 bases. Per germline, CDR1 MGHRA and CDR2 YSYEKL. J lost 3 bases, V lost 1 base, and 14 bases had no gene match. The CDR3 has 18 amino acids.

The table lists this clone with a few counts. The chain carries TRBV2 and TRBJ2-2; TRBD2 agrees at 11 bases. In germline, CDR1 is SNHLY, CDR2 FYNNEI. The CDR3 spans 15 residues. The J segment lost 4 bases and the V segment lost 6 bases, leaving 4 bases of the junction unmatched. The CDR3 coding sequence is TGTGCCAGCAGAGAGCTAGCGGGGGGCACCGGGGAGCTGTTTTTT. Amino acid sequence: CASRELAGGTGELFF. Full variable domain (outside the CDR3, taken from reference TRBV2 and TRBJ2-2): EPEVTQTPSHQVTQMGQEVILRCVPISNHLYFYWYRQILGQKVEFLVSFYNNEISEKSEIFDDQFSVERPDGSNFTLKIRSTKLEDSAMYFCASRELAGGTGELFFGEGSRLTVL.

The rearrangement joins TRBV7-6 to TRBJ2-1, with 8 nucleotides matching TRBD1. Looked up from germline, CDR1 is SGHVS and CDR2 is FNYEAQ. This CDR3 has 16 amino acids. V trimming: 5 bases; J trimming: 4 bases; junction bases outside the gene matches: 10. CDR3 DNA sequence: TGTGCCAGCAGCCCGGGCGGACAGGGTTCATACAATGAGCAGTTCTTC. Residues: CASSPGGQGSYNEQFF.

J is TRBJ2-2 and V is TRBV11-2; D may be TRBD2 (7 bases). V dropped 5 bases and J dropped 6 bases, with 16 bases sitting between them. The CDR3 consists of 15 residues. CDR1 is SGHAT and CDR2 is FQNNGV in the germline V gene. The CDR3 DNA reads TGTGCCAGCAGCAGGATGAGGGGGGGAGCCGGGGAGCTGTTTTTT. Its protein product is CASSRMRGGAGELFF.